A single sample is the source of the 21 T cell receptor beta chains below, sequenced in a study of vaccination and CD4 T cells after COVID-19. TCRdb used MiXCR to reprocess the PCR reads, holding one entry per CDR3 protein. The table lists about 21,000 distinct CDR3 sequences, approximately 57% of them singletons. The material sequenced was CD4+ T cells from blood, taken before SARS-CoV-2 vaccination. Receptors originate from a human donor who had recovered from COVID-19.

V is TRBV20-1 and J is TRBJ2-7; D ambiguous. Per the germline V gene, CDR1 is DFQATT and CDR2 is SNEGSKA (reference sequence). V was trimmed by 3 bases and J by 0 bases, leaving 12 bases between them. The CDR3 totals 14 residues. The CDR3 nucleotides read TGCAGTGCTAGGGCTCCCGCCAGCTCCTACGAGCAGTACTTC. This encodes CSARAPASSYEQYF.

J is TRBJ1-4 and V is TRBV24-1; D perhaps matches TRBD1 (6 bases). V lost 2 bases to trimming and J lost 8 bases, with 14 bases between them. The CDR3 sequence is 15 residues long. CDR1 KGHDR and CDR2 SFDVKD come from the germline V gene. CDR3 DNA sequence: TGTGCCACCAGTGATTCGACAGGAGGGGAGGAAAAACTGTTTTTT. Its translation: CATSDSTGGEEKLFF.

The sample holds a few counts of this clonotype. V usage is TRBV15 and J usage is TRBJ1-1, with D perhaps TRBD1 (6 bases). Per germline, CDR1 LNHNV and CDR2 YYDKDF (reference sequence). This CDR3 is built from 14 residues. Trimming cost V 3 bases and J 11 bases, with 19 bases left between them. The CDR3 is CATSSRDTLRTAFF. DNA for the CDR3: TGTGCCACCAGCAGTAGGGACACCCTAAGGACGGCTTTCTTT.

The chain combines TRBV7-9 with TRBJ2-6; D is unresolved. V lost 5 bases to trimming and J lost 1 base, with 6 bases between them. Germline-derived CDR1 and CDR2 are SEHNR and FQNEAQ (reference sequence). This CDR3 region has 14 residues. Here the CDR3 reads CASSPSSGANVLTF. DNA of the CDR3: TGTGCCAGCAGCCCGTCATCTGGGGCCAACGTCCTGACTTTC.

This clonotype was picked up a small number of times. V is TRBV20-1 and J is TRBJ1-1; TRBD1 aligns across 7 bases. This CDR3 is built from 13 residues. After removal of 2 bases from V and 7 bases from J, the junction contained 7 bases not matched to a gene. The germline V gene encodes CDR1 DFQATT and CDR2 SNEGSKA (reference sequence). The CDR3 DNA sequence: TGCAGTGCTAGAAAGGGGGCGCGATTTGAAGCTTTCTTT. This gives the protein CSARKGARFEAFF.

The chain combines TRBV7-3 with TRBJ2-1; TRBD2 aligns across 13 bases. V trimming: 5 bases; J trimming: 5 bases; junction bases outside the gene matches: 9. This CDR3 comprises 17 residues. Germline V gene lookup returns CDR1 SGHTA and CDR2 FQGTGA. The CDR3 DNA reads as TGTGCCAGCAGCACTCGGGAAACTAGCGGGAGGGACAATGAGCAGTTCTTC. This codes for CASSTRETSGRDNEQFF.

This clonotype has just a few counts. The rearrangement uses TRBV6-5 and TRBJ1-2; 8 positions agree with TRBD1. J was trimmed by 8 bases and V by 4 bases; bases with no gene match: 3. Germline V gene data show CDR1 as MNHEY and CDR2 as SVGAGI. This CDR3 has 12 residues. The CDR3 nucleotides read TGTGCCAGCAGTTTGACAGGGGAGGGCTACACCTTC. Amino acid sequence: CASSLTGEGYTF.

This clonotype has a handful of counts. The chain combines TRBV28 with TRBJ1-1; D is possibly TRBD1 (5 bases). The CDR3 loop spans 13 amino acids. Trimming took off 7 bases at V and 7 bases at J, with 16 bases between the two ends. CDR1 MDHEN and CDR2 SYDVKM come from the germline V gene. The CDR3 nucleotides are TGTGCCAGCATCGGGGCCACTTCTTTTGAAGCTTTCTTT. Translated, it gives CASIGATSFEAFF.

The CDR3 loop is CASSGEFQGDTEAFF. In nucleotides, the CDR3 is TGTGCCAGCAGTGGGGAGTTCCAGGGGGACACTGAAGCTTTCTTT. The rearrangement links TRBV2 to TRBJ1-1, with 7 bases matching TRBD1. CDR1 and CDR2 from the germline V gene are SNHLY and FYNNEI. This CDR3 region has 15 residues. V gave up 4 bases and J gave up 3 bases; unmatched junction bases: 8. The full variable domain, its missing parts supplied by reference TRBV2 and TRBJ1-1, is EPEVTQTPSHQVTQMGQEVILRCVPISNHLYFYWYRQILGQKVEFLVSFYNNEISEKSEIFDDQFSVERPDGSNFTLKIRSTKLEDSAMYFCASSGEFQGDTEAFFGQGTRLTVV.

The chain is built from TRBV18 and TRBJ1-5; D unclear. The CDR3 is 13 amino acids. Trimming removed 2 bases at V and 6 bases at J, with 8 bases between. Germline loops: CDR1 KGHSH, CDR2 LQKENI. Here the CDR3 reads CASSPGVSQPQHF. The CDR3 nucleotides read TGTGCCAGCTCACCAGGGGTTAGTCAGCCCCAGCATTTT.

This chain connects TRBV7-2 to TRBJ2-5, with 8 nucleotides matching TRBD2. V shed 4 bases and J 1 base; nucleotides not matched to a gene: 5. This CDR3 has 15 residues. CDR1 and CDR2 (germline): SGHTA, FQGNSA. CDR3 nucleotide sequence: TGTGCCAGCAGCTCCGGGGGGGGTGTCCAAGAGACCCAGTACTTC. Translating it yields CASSSGGGVQETQYF.

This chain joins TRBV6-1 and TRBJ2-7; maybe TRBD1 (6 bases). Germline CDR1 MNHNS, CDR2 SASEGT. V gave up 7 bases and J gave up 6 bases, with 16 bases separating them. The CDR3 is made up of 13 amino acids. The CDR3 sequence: CASNQAQGIEQYF. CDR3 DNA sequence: TGTGCCAGCAATCAGGCCCAGGGGATCGAGCAGTACTTC.

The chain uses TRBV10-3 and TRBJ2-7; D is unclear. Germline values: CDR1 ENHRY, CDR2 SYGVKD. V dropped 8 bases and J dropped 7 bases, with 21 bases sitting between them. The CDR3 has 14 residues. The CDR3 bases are TGTGCCATCTCGAAAAGTGGTCTATCGGGTGAGCAGTACTTC. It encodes CAISKSGLSGEQYF.

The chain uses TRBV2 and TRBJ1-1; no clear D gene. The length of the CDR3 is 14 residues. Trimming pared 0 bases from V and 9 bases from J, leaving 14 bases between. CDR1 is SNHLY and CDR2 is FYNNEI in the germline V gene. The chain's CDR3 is CASSEAGWSQKAFF. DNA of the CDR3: TGTGCCAGCAGTGAAGCAGGCTGGTCGCAAAAAGCTTTCTTT.

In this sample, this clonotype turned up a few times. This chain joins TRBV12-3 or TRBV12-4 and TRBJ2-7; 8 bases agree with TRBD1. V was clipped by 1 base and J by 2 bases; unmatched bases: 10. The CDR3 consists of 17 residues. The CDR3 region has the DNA TGTGCCAGCAGTTTAGGGCAGCGTGGGACAGGTACCTACGAGCAGTACTTC. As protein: CASSLGQRGTGTYEQYF.

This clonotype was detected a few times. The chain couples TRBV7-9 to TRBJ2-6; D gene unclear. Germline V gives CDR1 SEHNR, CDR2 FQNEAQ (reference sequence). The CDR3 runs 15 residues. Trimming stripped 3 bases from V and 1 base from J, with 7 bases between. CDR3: CASSFLRSGANVLTF. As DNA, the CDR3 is TGTGCCAGCAGCTTTCTTAGATCTGGGGCCAACGTCCTGACTTTC.

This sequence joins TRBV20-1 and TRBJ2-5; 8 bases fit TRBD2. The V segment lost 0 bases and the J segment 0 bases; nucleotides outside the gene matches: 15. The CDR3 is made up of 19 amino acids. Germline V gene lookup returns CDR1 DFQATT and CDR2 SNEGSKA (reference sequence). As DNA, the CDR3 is TGCAGTGCTAGAGATTGGGGGGTTTCGGCGGGAGGCCACCAAGAGACCCAGTACTTC. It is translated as CSARDWGVSAGGHQETQYF.

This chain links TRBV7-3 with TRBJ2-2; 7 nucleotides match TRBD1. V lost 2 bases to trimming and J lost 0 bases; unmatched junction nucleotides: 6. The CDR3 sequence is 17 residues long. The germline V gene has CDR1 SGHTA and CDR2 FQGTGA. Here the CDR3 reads CASSLGLTGPNTGELFF. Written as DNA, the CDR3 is TGTGCCAGCAGCTTAGGCTTGACAGGGCCGAACACCGGGGAGCTGTTTTTT.

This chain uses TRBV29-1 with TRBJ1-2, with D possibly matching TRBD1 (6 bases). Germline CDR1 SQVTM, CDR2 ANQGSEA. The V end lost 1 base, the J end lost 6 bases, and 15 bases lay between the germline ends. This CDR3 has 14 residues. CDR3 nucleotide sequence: TGCAGCGTTGAAGGAGTGGACAGTACGAATGGCTACACCTTC. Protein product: CSVEGVDSTNGYTF.

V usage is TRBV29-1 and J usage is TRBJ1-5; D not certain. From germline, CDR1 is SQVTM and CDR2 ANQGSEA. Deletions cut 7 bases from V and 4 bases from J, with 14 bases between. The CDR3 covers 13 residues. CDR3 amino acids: CSAVGSENQPQHF. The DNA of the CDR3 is TGCAGCGCTGTCGGGTCGGAAAATCAGCCCCAGCATTTT.

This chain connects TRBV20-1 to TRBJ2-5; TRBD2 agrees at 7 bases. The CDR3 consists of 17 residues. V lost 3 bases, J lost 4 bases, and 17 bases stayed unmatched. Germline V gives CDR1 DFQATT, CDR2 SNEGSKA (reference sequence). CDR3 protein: CSASPFGRGGRGETQYF. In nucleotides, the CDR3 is TGCAGTGCTAGTCCCTTTGGGCGGGGCGGGAGAGGAGAGACCCAGTACTTC.